This T cell receptor (beta chain) was observed in a study of cytomegalovirus exposure and HLA in healthy donors. The PCR was carried out with 60 Vbeta primers and 13 Jbeta primers. The table came from immunoSEQ multiplex PCR; TCRdb's copy has only in-frame clones and leaves some out. Of roughly 200,000 clones listed, less than 85% are singletons. Healthy individuals who donated bone marrow served as the donors. Though nominally healthy at sampling, donors likely had unrecorded immune exposures. CDR1 is SGHTA, CDR2 FQGNSA, per germline. The CDR3 runs to 13 residues. V dropped 7 bases and J dropped 2; count of bases not matched to a gene: 4.

Sequencing input: PBMCs. This clonotype was sampled from a girl under 18 in good health and CMV-seropositive. The chain has TRBV7-2 and TRBJ2-7; 8 positions match TRBD1. CDR3 amino acids: CASTGQAAYEQYF. As DNA, the CDR3 is TGTGCCAGCACGGGACAGGCCGCCTACGAGCAGTACTTC.